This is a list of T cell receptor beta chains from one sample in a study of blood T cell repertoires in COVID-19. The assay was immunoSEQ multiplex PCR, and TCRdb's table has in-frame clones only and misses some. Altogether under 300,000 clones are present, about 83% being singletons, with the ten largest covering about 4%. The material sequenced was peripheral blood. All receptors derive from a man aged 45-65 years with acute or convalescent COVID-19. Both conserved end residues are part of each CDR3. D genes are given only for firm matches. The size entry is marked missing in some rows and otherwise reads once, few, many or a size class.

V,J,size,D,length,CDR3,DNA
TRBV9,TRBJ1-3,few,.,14,CASSVDLSGNTIYF,TGTGCCAGCAGCGTAGATCTCTCTGGAAACACCATATATTTT
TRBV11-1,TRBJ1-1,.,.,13,CASSLRGNTEAFF,TGTGCCAGCAGCTTAAGAGGGAACACTGAAGCTTTCTTT
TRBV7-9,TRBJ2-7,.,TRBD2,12,CASEASGAEQYF,TGTGCCAGCGAGGCTAGCGGGGCCGAGCAGTACTTC
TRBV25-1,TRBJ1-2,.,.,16,CASSESATGTNYGYTF,TGTGCCAGCAGTGAATCGGCCACAGGGACCAACTATGGCTACACCTTC
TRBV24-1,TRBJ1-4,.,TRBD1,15,CATSDPGQSNEKLFF,TGTGCCACCAGTGATCCGGGACAGAGTAATGAAAAACTGTTTTTT
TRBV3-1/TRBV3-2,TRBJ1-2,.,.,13,CASSQAVLVGYTF,TGTGCCAGCAGCCAAGCGGTCCTCGTTGGCTACACCTTC
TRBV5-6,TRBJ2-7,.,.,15,CASIKTGTPSYEQYF,TGTGCCAGCATCAAGACAGGGACTCCTTCCTACGAGCAGTACTTC
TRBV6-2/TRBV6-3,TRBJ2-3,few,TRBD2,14,CASSQRLAGDTQYF,TGTGCCAGCAGTCAACGACTAGCGGGAGATACGCAGTATTTT
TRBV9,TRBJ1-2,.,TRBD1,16,CASSAAQLTGGGGYTF,TGTGCCAGCAGCGCCGCGCAACTTACAGGGGGAGGAGGCTACACCTTC
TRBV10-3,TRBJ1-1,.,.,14,CAISESGGDTEAFF,TGTGCCATCAGTGAGTCGGGGGGAGACACTGAAGCTTTCTTT
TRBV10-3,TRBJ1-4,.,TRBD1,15,CATRDSGRANEKLFF,TGTGCCACCCGGGACAGCGGAAGAGCTAATGAAAAACTGTTTTTT
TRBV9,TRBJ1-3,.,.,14,CASSAGVTGNTIYF,TGTGCCAGCAGCGCCGGGGTAACTGGAAACACCATATATTTT
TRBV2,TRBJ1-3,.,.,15,CASSEFGSSGNTIYF,TGTGCCAGCAGTGAATTCGGGAGCTCTGGAAACACCATATATTTT
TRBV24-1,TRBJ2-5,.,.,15,CATSEGRTFEATQYF,TGTGCCACCAGTGAGGGGAGGACGTTCGAGGCGACCCAGTACTTC
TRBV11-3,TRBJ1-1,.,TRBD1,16,CASSLGQGALNTEAFF,TGTGCCAGCAGCCTGGGACAGGGGGCGTTGAACACTGAAGCTTTCTTT
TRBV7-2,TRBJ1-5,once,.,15,CASRPGGQKNQPQHF,TGTGCCAGCAGGCCGGGGGGGCAGAAGAATCAGCCCCAGCATTTT
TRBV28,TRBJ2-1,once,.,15,CASSLLGASYNEQFF,TGTGCCAGCAGTTTGCTCGGAGCCTCCTACAATGAGCAGTTCTTC
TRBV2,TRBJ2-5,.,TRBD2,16,CASSEYGGRAQETQYF,TGTGCCAGCAGTGAATACGGGGGGAGAGCTCAAGAGACCCAGTACTTC
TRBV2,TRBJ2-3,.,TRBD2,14,CASRAGTSADTQYF,TGTGCCAGCAGAGCCGGGACTAGCGCAGATACGCAGTATTTT
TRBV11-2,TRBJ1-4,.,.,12,CAGRGAGEKLFF,TGTGCCGGCCGTGGCGCGGGGGAAAAACTGTTTTTT
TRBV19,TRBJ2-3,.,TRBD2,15,CASRSGRDLTDTQYF,TGTGCCAGTAGAAGCGGGAGGGATCTCACAGATACGCAGTATTTT
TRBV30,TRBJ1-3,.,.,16,CAWRNRREPPGNTIYF,TGTGCCTGGAGAAATAGGCGGGAACCTCCTGGAAACACCATATATTTT
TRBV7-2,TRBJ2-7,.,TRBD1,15,CASSWDRARPGEQYF,TGTGCCAGCAGCTGGGACAGGGCCCGACCCGGCGAGCAGTACTTC
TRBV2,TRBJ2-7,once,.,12,CASSSTGYEQYF,TGTGCCAGCAGTTCGACAGGATACGAGCAGTACTTC
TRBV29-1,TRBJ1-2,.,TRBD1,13,CSVAQGVDYGYTF,TGCAGCGTTGCACAGGGGGTTGATTATGGCTACACCTTC
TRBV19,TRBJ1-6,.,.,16,CASSIQDTYYNSPLHF,TGTGCCAGTAGTATACAGGACACCTACTATAATTCACCCCTCCACTTT
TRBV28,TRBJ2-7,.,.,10,CATAYYEQYF,TGTGCCACCGCGTACTACGAGCAGTACTTC
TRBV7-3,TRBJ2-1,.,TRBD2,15,CASSVTSGTHNEQFF,TGTGCCAGCAGCGTGACTAGCGGGACCCACAATGAGCAGTTCTTC
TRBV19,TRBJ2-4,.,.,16,CASSIQGQLAKNIQYF,TGTGCCAGTAGTATACAGGGCCAACTAGCCAAAAACATTCAGTACTTC
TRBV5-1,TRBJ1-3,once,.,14,CASSLGTTGNTIYF,TGCGCCAGCAGCTTAGGGACAACTGGAAACACCATATATTTT
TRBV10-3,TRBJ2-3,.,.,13,CALRVGDGDTQYF,TGTGCCCTTCGGGTCGGGGATGGAGATACGCAGTATTTT
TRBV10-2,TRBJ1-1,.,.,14,CASSFGSRGTEAFF,TGCGCCAGCAGTTTTGGCAGCCGCGGGACTGAAGCTTTCTTT
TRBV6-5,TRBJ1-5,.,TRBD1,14,CASSYRGQGQPQHF,TGTGCCAGCAGTTACAGGGGACAGGGACAGCCCCAGCATTTT
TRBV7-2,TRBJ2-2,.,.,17,CASSSPLERVNTGELFF,TGTGCCAGCAGCAGTCCCCTTGAGCGCGTGAACACCGGGGAGCTGTTTTTT
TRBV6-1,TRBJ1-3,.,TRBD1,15,CASSEPGTVPSTIYF,TGTGCCAGCAGTGAACCTGGGACAGTCCCTAGCACCATATATTTT
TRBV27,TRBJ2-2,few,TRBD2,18,CASSSGTSGRGGTGELFF,TGTGCCAGCAGTTCCGGGACTAGCGGGAGAGGAGGCACCGGGGAGCTGTTTTTT